This is a list of T cell receptor beta chains from one sample in a study of response to subunit inactivated influenza vaccine. MiXCR, applied by TCRdb to the RT-PCR reads, yields one record per CDR3 protein. The table has a few hundred thousand distinct CDR3 sequences, roughly 7.9% seen once; the top ten hold about 12%. Sequenced material: PBMCs from blood, taken around 2 years after vaccination. These receptor sequences come from a man aged 45 to 75 who received an inactivated influenza vaccine. Each CDR3 is given with its conserved first and last residue. The order of the fields is CDR3 length, J gene, V gene, CDR3 protein.

cdr3_length: 15; j_call: TRBJ2-3; v_call: TRBV28; cdr3_aa: CASISAGTSTDTQYF
cdr3_length: 15; j_call: TRBJ1-1; v_call: TRBV7-9; cdr3_aa: CASSLARLLNTEAFF
cdr3_length: 14; j_call: TRBJ2-1; v_call: TRBV6-2/TRBV6-3; cdr3_aa: CASRGTSLGDEQFF
cdr3_length: 16; j_call: TRBJ2-1; v_call: TRBV6-1; cdr3_aa: CASSALAGDSYNEQFF
cdr3_length: 16; j_call: TRBJ2-3; v_call: TRBV20-1; cdr3_aa: CSAKGRLAPNGDTQYF
cdr3_length: 12; j_call: TRBJ1-2; v_call: TRBV29-1; cdr3_aa: CSVDDKDYGYTF
cdr3_length: 11; j_call: TRBJ2-3; v_call: TRBV29-1; cdr3_aa: CSVNRGDTQYF
cdr3_length: 13; j_call: TRBJ1-2; v_call: TRBV3-1; cdr3_aa: CASSQVKGKGYTF
cdr3_length: 13; j_call: TRBJ1-5; v_call: TRBV20-1; cdr3_aa: CSARDTGEQPQHF
cdr3_length: 14; j_call: TRBJ2-2; v_call: TRBV7-9; cdr3_aa: CASSLSDSYGELFF
cdr3_length: 14; j_call: TRBJ2-1; v_call: TRBV10-3; cdr3_aa: CAISGRAPDNEQFF
cdr3_length: 16; j_call: TRBJ2-7; v_call: TRBV9; cdr3_aa: CASSVGGGGGSYEQYF
cdr3_length: 15; j_call: TRBJ2-6; v_call: TRBV7-2; cdr3_aa: CAGQGGSSGANVLTF
cdr3_length: 13; j_call: TRBJ1-5; v_call: TRBV12-3/TRBV12-4; cdr3_aa: CASSFRFNQPQHF
cdr3_length: 13; j_call: TRBJ2-6; v_call: TRBV29-1; cdr3_aa: CSVDGSGANVLTF
cdr3_length: 15; j_call: TRBJ2-5; v_call: TRBV12-3/TRBV12-4; cdr3_aa: CASSFKGAPKETQYF
cdr3_length: 13; j_call: TRBJ1-1; v_call: TRBV4-3; cdr3_aa: CASSPELRGRAFF
cdr3_length: 12; j_call: TRBJ1-1; v_call: TRBV12-3/TRBV12-4; cdr3_aa: CASSFVGTEAFF
cdr3_length: 12; j_call: TRBJ2-5; v_call: TRBV30; cdr3_aa: CAWSVRKETQYF
cdr3_length: 15; j_call: TRBJ2-1; v_call: TRBV28; cdr3_aa: CASSLPLPGEDEQFF
cdr3_length: 19; j_call: TRBJ2-2; v_call: TRBV11-1; cdr3_aa: CASSLVSVRQTANTGELFF
cdr3_length: 15; j_call: TRBJ2-7; v_call: TRBV7-8; cdr3_aa: CASSLSRAGGYEQYF
cdr3_length: 18; j_call: TRBJ2-6; v_call: TRBV28; cdr3_aa: CASSSRQGAFSGANVLTF
cdr3_length: 15; j_call: TRBJ1-1; v_call: TRBV4-2; cdr3_aa: CASGTVGGMNTEAFF
cdr3_length: 13; j_call: TRBJ2-2; v_call: TRBV29-1; cdr3_aa: CSAHRGDTGELFF
cdr3_length: 15; j_call: TRBJ1-2; v_call: TRBV7-9; cdr3_aa: CASSLTSGLSYGYTF
cdr3_length: 19; j_call: TRBJ2-7; v_call: TRBV11-1; cdr3_aa: CASSLVVGLAGRGAYEQYF
cdr3_length: 17; j_call: TRBJ2-2; v_call: TRBV12-3/TRBV12-4; cdr3_aa: CASRLGGRGLGTGELFF
cdr3_length: 15; j_call: TRBJ2-3; v_call: TRBV9; cdr3_aa: CASSVEAGRTDTQYF
cdr3_length: 14; j_call: TRBJ2-7; v_call: TRBV18; cdr3_aa: CASSPRTTTYEQYF
cdr3_length: 15; j_call: TRBJ2-7; v_call: TRBV20-1; cdr3_aa: CSARGSSDRAYEQYF
cdr3_length: 14; j_call: TRBJ1-5; v_call: TRBV3-1; cdr3_aa: CASSQDGITQPQHF
cdr3_length: 15; j_call: TRBJ2-3; v_call: TRBV20-1; cdr3_aa: CSARGSGGASDTQYF
cdr3_length: 13; j_call: TRBJ1-2; v_call: TRBV2; cdr3_aa: CASSERRGYGYTF
cdr3_length: 13; j_call: TRBJ2-2; v_call: TRBV14; cdr3_aa: CASSHQNTGELFF
cdr3_length: 16; j_call: TRBJ2-1; v_call: TRBV7-9; cdr3_aa: CASSISSGLQGGEQFF
cdr3_length: 14; j_call: TRBJ1-2; v_call: TRBV5-6; cdr3_aa: CASSFQGGNYGYTF
cdr3_length: 14; j_call: TRBJ2-1; v_call: TRBV5-1; cdr3_aa: CASSHGDVYNEQFF
cdr3_length: 17; j_call: TRBJ2-1; v_call: TRBV29-1; cdr3_aa: CSVGTSERDLVTMRQFF
cdr3_length: 16; j_call: TRBJ1-2; v_call: TRBV4-3; cdr3_aa: CASSQASAGINYGYTF
cdr3_length: 11; j_call: TRBJ2-3; v_call: TRBV10-3; cdr3_aa: CAIRTGGAQYF
cdr3_length: 12; j_call: TRBJ2-3; v_call: TRBV12-3/TRBV12-4; cdr3_aa: CASSAEVDTQYF
cdr3_length: 15; j_call: TRBJ2-5; v_call: TRBV29-1; cdr3_aa: CSVEETAGFQETQYF
cdr3_length: 14; j_call: TRBJ2-7; v_call: TRBV19; cdr3_aa: CASSISGSLVEQYF
cdr3_length: 13; j_call: TRBJ2-5; v_call: TRBV5-1; cdr3_aa: CASSFSGLETQYF
cdr3_length: 17; j_call: TRBJ2-7; v_call: TRBV6-1; cdr3_aa: CASSTGLAGVYSYEQYF
cdr3_length: 15; j_call: TRBJ1-2; v_call: TRBV6-2/TRBV6-3; cdr3_aa: CASSVTSGQGDGYTF
cdr3_length: 14; j_call: TRBJ2-5; v_call: TRBV24-1; cdr3_aa: CATGTAESQETQYF
cdr3_length: 15; j_call: TRBJ2-3; v_call: TRBV28; cdr3_aa: CASSLGTSVSDTQYF